The next 29 T cell receptor beta chains were all read from a single sample in a study of blood T cell repertoires in COVID-19 (dated by TCRdb to about 2020). The library relied on the immunoSEQ multiplex PCR assay. TCRdb holds this immuneACCESS table with in-frame rearrangements only. Some clones are missing; in checked studies, unresolved V genes explain under half, and the rest has no known cause. The sample table contains about 120,000 clones; only one count was recorded for about 85% of them. The ten most abundant clones make up roughly 1.8% of the sample. Sequenced material: peripheral blood. These receptors originate from a man between 65 and 85 years old with acute or convalescent COVID-19.

In this sample, this clone turned up once. This chain connects TRBV19 to TRBJ1-1; 7 bases map to TRBD1. Germline values: CDR1 LNHDA, CDR2 SQIVND (reference sequence). With V trimmed by 3 bases and J by 1 base, 2 bases remained unmatched. This CDR3 comprises 14 residues. The CDR3 here is CASSIRDRNTEAFF. For the CDR3, the DNA is TGTGCCAGTAGTATCAGGGACAGGAACACTGAAGCTTTCTTT.

The gene calls are TRBV7-3 and TRBJ2-3; maybe TRBD2 (5 bases). The CDR3 sequence is 14 residues long. The germline CDR1 and CDR2 sequences are SGHTA and FQGTGA. Trimming cost V 3 bases and J 0 bases, with 7 bases left between them. DNA of the CDR3: TGTGCCAGCAGCTTGACTATTAGCACAGATACGCAGTATTTT. Encoded protein: CASSLTISTDTQYF. The variable domain in full, completed from reference TRBV7-3 and TRBJ2-3, reads GAGVSQTPSNKVTEKGKYVELRCDPISGHTALYWYRQSLGQGPEFLIYFQGTGAADDSGLPNDRFFAVRPEGSVSTLKIQRTERGDSAVYLCASSLTISTDTQYFGPGTRLTVL.

V and J are TRBV2 and TRBJ1-1, with D maybe TRBD1 (5 bases). CDR3 length equals 20 residues. With 3 bases removed from V and 1 base from J, the gap between germline ends came to 27 bases. Germline-derived CDR1 and CDR2 are SNHLY and FYNNEI. CDR3 sequence: CASSDSAGPLALPPNTEAFF. CDR3 bases: TGTGCCAGCAGTGATTCGGCAGGGCCCTTGGCCCTACCCCCGAACACTGAAGCTTTCTTT. Full variable domain (remainder filled in from reference TRBV2 and TRBJ1-1): EPEVTQTPSHQVTQMGQEVILRCVPISNHLYFYWYRQILGQKVEFLVSFYNNEISEKSEIFDDQFSVERPDGSNFTLKIRSTKLEDSAMYFCASSDSAGPLALPPNTEAFFGQGTRLTVV.

The CDR3 DNA reads TGTGCCAGCCTCCCCACCCCCTACACAGATACGCAGTATTTT. Amino acids: CASLPTPYTDTQYF. The rearrangement joins TRBV27 to TRBJ2-3; D unresolved. The CDR3 length is 14 residues. Germline lookup yields CDR1 MNHEY and CDR2 SMNVEV (reference sequence). The germline V and J ends were trimmed by 8 bases and 2 bases, with 14 bases remaining between them.

This sequence joins TRBV3-1 (or the pseudogene TRBV3-2) and TRBJ2-1, with 7 bases lining up with TRBD2. In germline, CDR1 is LGHDT, CDR2 YNNKEL (reference sequence). V gave up 7 bases and J gave up 7 bases; unmatched junction bases: 13. There are 15 residues in the CDR3. The CDR3 protein is CASTPGSREGNEQFF. In DNA form, the CDR3 reads TGTGCCAGCACCCCAGGGTCCAGGGAGGGGAATGAGCAGTTCTTC.

The V gene is TRBV7-9, the J gene TRBJ2-5; D remains unclear. Trimming removed 7 bases from V and 7 bases from J, with 13 bases in between. This CDR3 comprises 12 residues. Germline V gene data show CDR1 as SEHNR and CDR2 as FQNEAQ (reference sequence). In DNA, the CDR3 is TGTGCCAGCACCCCGAGCTCGAGGACCCAGTACTTC. This sequence encodes CASTPSSRTQYF. Supplemented by reference TRBV7-9 and TRBJ2-5, the full variable domain reads DTGVSQNPRHKITKRGQNVTFRCDPISEHNRLYWYRQTLGQGPEFLTYFQNEAQLEKSRLLSDRFSAERPKGSFSTLEIQRTEQGDSAMYLCASTPSSRTQYFGPGTRLLVL.

The V and J genes are TRBV10-2 and TRBJ2-2; no clear D gene. V was trimmed by 3 bases and J by 6 bases, leaving 8 bases between them. Germline V gene data show CDR1 as WSHSY and CDR2 as SAAADI. This CDR3 contains 13 residues. CDR3 amino acids: CASSEKYAGELFF. CDR3 coding DNA: TGCGCCAGCAGTGAAAAATATGCCGGGGAGCTGTTTTTT.

This clone appeared once. The chain combines TRBV19 with TRBJ2-5, with TRBD1 as a possible D gene (5 bases). Trimming left V 4 bases short and J 5 bases short, with 11 bases between. Germline V gene lookup returns CDR1 LNHDA and CDR2 SQIVND (reference sequence). CDR3 size: 13 residues. CDR3 nucleotides: TGTGCCAGTAGTACCTCCAGGGTTGAGACCCAGTACTTC. Residues: CASSTSRVETQYF.

The chain has TRBV18 and TRBJ1-3; D is perhaps TRBD1 (5 bases). The V and J ends lost 4 bases and 0 bases respectively, with 13 bases between them. CDR3 length: 16 amino acids. Germline CDR1 is KGHSH and CDR2 is LQKENI. CDR3 protein: CASSQRTGPSGNTIYF. Written as DNA, the CDR3 is TGTGCCAGCTCACAAAGAACAGGCCCCTCTGGAAACACCATATATTTT.

This sequence joins TRBV10-2 and TRBJ2-1; TRBD1 aligns across 9 bases. Trimming removed 6 bases from V and 9 bases from J; junction bases left unmatched: 6. The germline CDR1 and CDR2 sequences are WSHSY and SAAADI. The CDR3 loop spans 13 amino acids. The CDR3 here is CASRGQGRGEQFF. The CDR3 nucleotides read TGCGCCAGCAGGGGACAGGGTAGGGGTGAGCAGTTCTTC.

In this sample, this clone turned up once. This chain uses TRBV5-1 with TRBJ2-7; 10 nucleotides line up with TRBD2. V lost 4 bases and J lost 1; bases outside the gene matches: 2. This CDR3 is 14 amino acids long. CDR1 and CDR2 from the germline V gene are SGHRS and YFSETQ. This chain's CDR3 is CASSPGLASYEQYF. CDR3 DNA sequence: TGCGCCAGCAGCCCGGGACTAGCGTCCTACGAGCAGTACTTC. The variable domain in full, completed from reference TRBV5-1 and TRBJ2-7, reads KAGVTQTPRYLIKTRGQQVTLSCSPISGHRSVSWYQQTPGQGLQFLFEYFSETQRNKGNFPGRFSGRQFSNSRSEMNVSTLELGDSALYLCASSPGLASYEQYFGPGTRLTVT.

This CDR3 is CASSVVPGGYEQYF. Written as DNA, the CDR3 is TGTGCCAGCAGCGTAGTACCCGGGGGTTACGAGCAGTACTTC. The gene calls are TRBV9 and TRBJ2-7, with D tentatively TRBD2 (6 bases). Trimming cost V 0 bases and J 4 bases, with 11 bases left between them. Per germline, CDR1 SGDLS and CDR2 YYNGEE. There are 14 residues in the CDR3. The variable domain in full, with the rest retrieved from reference TRBV9 and TRBJ2-7, is DSGVTQTPKHLITATGQRVTLRCSPRSGDLSVYWYQQSLDQGLQFLIQYYNGEERAKGNILERFSAQQFPDLHSELNLSSLELGDSALYFCASSVVPGGYEQYFGPGTRLTVT.

V usage is TRBV4-1 and J usage is TRBJ2-1, with 8 nucleotides matching TRBD2. V gave up 3 bases and J gave up 4 bases; unmatched junction bases: 8. The germline CDR1 and CDR2 sequences are MGHRA and YSYEKL. The CDR3 is 16 amino acids. CDR3: CASSQALQRGYNEQFF. The CDR3 DNA follows: TGCGCCAGCAGCCAGGCACTACAGCGGGGGTACAATGAGCAGTTCTTC.

The chain couples TRBV25-1 to TRBJ1-2; 8 nucleotides line up with TRBD1. Germline CDR1 MGHDK, CDR2 SYGVNS. The CDR3 contains 15 residues. The trim removed 3 bases at V and 4 bases at J, leaving 7 bases unmatched. DNA of the CDR3: TGTGCCAGCAGTGACCCACGGACAGGGACCTATGGCTACACCTTC. As protein: CASSDPRTGTYGYTF.

This chain links TRBV15 with TRBJ1-1, with a weak D call TRBD1 (5 bases). Germline CDR1 and CDR2: LNHNV and YYDKDF (reference sequence). V was trimmed by 0 bases and J by 7 bases, leaving 15 bases between them. This CDR3 is built from 15 residues. The CDR3 DNA reads TGTGCCACCAGCAGAGATCTCTGGGGCAGGAATGAAGCTTTCTTT. Its translation is CATSRDLWGRNEAFF.

The chain couples TRBV29-1 to TRBJ1-2; TRBD1 might be the D (5 bases). Between the trimmed V and J ends, which lost 6 bases and 4 bases, there was a span of 15 bases. Germline CDR1 reads SQVTM; CDR2 reads ANQGSEA. This CDR3 region has 13 residues. CDR3 amino acids: CSVDPGTTYGYTF. The CDR3 coding sequence is TGCAGCGTGGACCCCGGGACTACCTATGGCTACACCTTC.

The V gene is TRBV7-9, the J gene TRBJ2-5; a weak D match, TRBD1 (5 bases). Germline loops: CDR1 SEHNR, CDR2 FQNEAQ (reference sequence). The V gene lost 4 bases and the J gene lost 5 bases, with 17 bases spanning the gap. The CDR3 length is 15 residues. As DNA, the CDR3 is TGTGCCAGCAGCTCCCAGGGCGCGGTACGGGAGACCCAGTACTTC. It encodes CASSSQGAVRETQYF.

This sequence joins TRBV11-2 and TRBJ2-1, with D unclear. V shed 1 base and J shed 0 bases, with 10 bases lying between them. Germline-derived CDR1 and CDR2 are SGHAT and FQNNGV. The CDR3 is 16 amino acids. The CDR3 sequence is CASSLAPASSYNEQFF. For the CDR3, the DNA is TGTGCCAGCAGCTTAGCTCCCGCGTCCTCCTACAATGAGCAGTTCTTC.

In its sample, this clone was seen a few times. This rearrangement joins TRBV5-5 to TRBJ1-3; tentatively, D is TRBD1 (5 bases). The germline gives CDR1 SGHKS, CDR2 YYEKEE (reference sequence). The CDR3 is made up of 16 amino acids. V was cut by 4 bases and J by 0 bases, with 14 bases left in between. Written as DNA, the CDR3 is TGTGCCAGCAGCGACCTCAGGGTGCGCTCTGGAAACACCATATATTTT. Translation: CASSDLRVRSGNTIYF.

The chain employs TRBV4-2 and TRBJ2-1; the match to TRBD2 covers 9 bases. The length of the CDR3 is 17 residues. V dropped 1 base and J dropped 9; count of bases not matched to a gene: 13. CDR1 LGHNA and CDR2 YNFKEQ come from the germline V gene. The CDR3 DNA follows: TGTGCCAGCAGCCAAGTTCACAAGCGGGGGGTAGAAGGTGAGCAGTTCTTC. Translation gives CASSQVHKRGVEGEQFF.

This chain connects TRBV11-2 to TRBJ2-7; 10 bases are a match to TRBD1. The length of the CDR3 is 16 residues. The V segment lost 1 base and the J segment 6 bases; nucleotides outside the gene matches: 9. CDR1 is SGHAT and CDR2 is FQNNGV in the germline V gene. The CDR3, as DNA: TGTGCCAGCAGCTTAGGGTGGACAGGGGGTCGGGGCGAGCAGTACTTC. Protein product: CASSLGWTGGRGEQYF.

The chain uses TRBV10-3 and TRBJ1-5; no clear D. Per germline, CDR1 ENHRY and CDR2 SYGVKD. The CDR3 totals 13 residues. Trimming removed 2 bases at V and 5 bases at J, with 7 bases between. The CDR3 coding sequence is TGTGCCATCAGTGAGCGGTTCGATCAGCCCCAGCATTTT. It translates to CAISERFDQPQHF.

This clone was seen once. This chain connects TRBV27 to TRBJ2-1; TRBD2 matches 8 bases. This CDR3 is built from 14 residues. The V segment lost 7 bases and the J segment 5 bases; nucleotides outside the gene matches: 7. CDR1 is MNHEY, CDR2 SMNVEV, per germline (reference sequence). The CDR3 sequence: CASTPSGGHNEQFF. The CDR3 coding sequence is TGTGCCAGCACGCCCAGCGGGGGCCACAATGAGCAGTTCTTC.

The gene calls are TRBV5-1 and TRBJ2-5, with D tentatively TRBD1 (6 bases). The V gene's germline CDR1 is SGHRS and CDR2 YFSETQ. V lost 3 bases to trimming and J lost 0 bases, with 12 bases between them. The CDR3 has 15 residues. The DNA for the CDR3 is TGCGCCAGCAGCTACCAACAGGGCGACCAAGAGACCCAGTACTTC. It encodes CASSYQQGDQETQYF.

The chain is built from TRBV7-9 and TRBJ2-1, with 8 bases lining up with TRBD2. Trimming removed 6 bases from V and 10 bases from J; junction bases left unmatched: 5. The CDR3 has 12 residues. CDR1 is SEHNR, CDR2 FQNEAQ, per germline (reference sequence). This CDR3 reads CASSPGGGEQFF. The DNA for the CDR3 is TGTGCCAGCAGTCCCGGGGGGGGCGAGCAGTTCTTC.

The V call is TRBV5-1, the J call TRBJ1-1; 10 nucleotides align to TRBD1. Germline CDR1 and CDR2: SGHRS and YFSETQ. The V and J ends lost 1 base and 5 bases, in that order; junction bases with no gene match: 5. This CDR3 has 15 residues. The CDR3 DNA follows: TGCGCCAGCAGCTTGCTCCCGGGACAGGGGACTGAAGCTTTCTTT. The encoded protein is CASSLLPGQGTEAFF. Complete variable domain (other parts from reference TRBV5-1 and TRBJ1-1): KAGVTQTPRYLIKTRGQQVTLSCSPISGHRSVSWYQQTPGQGLQFLFEYFSETQRNKGNFPGRFSGRQFSNSRSEMNVSTLELGDSALYLCASSLLPGQGTEAFFGQGTRLTVV.

This clone has only one observation. The J gene is TRBJ2-7, the V gene TRBV5-1; 8 bases map to TRBD2. The junction had 8 bases not matched to a gene; V was cut back by 0 bases and J by 6 bases. Per germline, CDR1 SGHRS and CDR2 YFSETQ. The length of the CDR3 is 15 residues. The CDR3, as DNA: TGCGCCAGCAGCTTGGGGGGCCGGACTAGCCCCGAGCAGTACTTC. The encoded protein is CASSLGGRTSPEQYF. The full variable domain, in which reference TRBV5-1 and TRBJ2-7 provide the parts outside the CDR3, is KAGVTQTPRYLIKTRGQQVTLSCSPISGHRSVSWYQQTPGQGLQFLFEYFSETQRNKGNFPGRFSGRQFSNSRSEMNVSTLELGDSALYLCASSLGGRTSPEQYFGPGTRLTVT.

The chain is built from TRBV2 and TRBJ2-5, with 9 bases identical to TRBD1. The CDR3 runs 15 residues. V lost 7 bases, J lost 3 bases, and 9 bases stayed unmatched. Germline assignment: CDR1 SNHLY and CDR2 FYNNEI. DNA for the CDR3: TGTGCCAGCACCCGGTCGGGACAGGGAGAAGAGACCCAGTACTTC. Translating gives CASTRSGQGEETQYF.

Written as DNA, the CDR3 is TGTGCCAGCAGGGCGGTGGGGGGCTATGGCTACACCTTC. It encodes CASRAVGGYGYTF. The genes are TRBV6-5 and TRBJ1-2; tentative D call: TRBD1 (5 bases). Germline lookup yields CDR1 MNHEY and CDR2 SVGAGI. The V gene lost 6 bases and the J gene lost 4 bases, with 12 bases spanning the gap. The length of the CDR3 is 13 residues.